The T cell receptor (beta chain) under discussion was sequenced for a study of response to subunit inactivated influenza vaccine (dated by TCRdb to about 2018). Study-wide context: To follow how T cells responded to a trivalent subunit inactivated influenza vaccine, the researchers relied on deep quantitative profiling of the T cell receptor repertoire.

The junction carries 19 bases between V and J, which are trimmed by 0 bases and 6 bases respectively. Counted from cysteine to phenylalanine, this CDR3 has 17 amino acids. The CDR3 DNA has 51 bases and is translated from base 1. According to the germline V gene, CDR1 reads LGHNA and CDR2 reads YSLEER. The full study reports these points: The authors suggested that each seasonal influenza vaccination may recruit only a limited number of new T cells.

The library was made by RT-PCR. The sequencer was an Illumina HiSeq 2500. The raw public reads went through TCRdb reprocessing: fastp at Q25, MiXCR clone calling, in-frame beta chains kept. For every CDR3 protein sequence, its rows merge into one entry that carries the most common genes and DNA. Recorded for this sample are about 520,000 distinct CDR3 sequences; around 7.7% of them occurred a single time. The top ten hold 13% of the sample. At least ten counts were recorded for this clonotype. Its antigen specificity is not known. There are no base qualities to consult, and no much larger clone falls within one base.

The material was PBMCs from blood, obtained less than 25 months after vaccination. In this chain, TRBV4-3 is recombined with TRBJ2-3, with the D segment possibly TRBD1 or TRBD2, each aligning over 5 bases. The receptor comes from a man aged 50 to 75 who received an inactivated influenza vaccine. Donor details come from another sample of the same person, matched by shared clones. CDR3 region: CASSQDMERMGTDTQYF. The bases are TGCGCCAGCAGCCAAGATATGGAGCGAATGGGGACGGATACGCAGTATTTT.